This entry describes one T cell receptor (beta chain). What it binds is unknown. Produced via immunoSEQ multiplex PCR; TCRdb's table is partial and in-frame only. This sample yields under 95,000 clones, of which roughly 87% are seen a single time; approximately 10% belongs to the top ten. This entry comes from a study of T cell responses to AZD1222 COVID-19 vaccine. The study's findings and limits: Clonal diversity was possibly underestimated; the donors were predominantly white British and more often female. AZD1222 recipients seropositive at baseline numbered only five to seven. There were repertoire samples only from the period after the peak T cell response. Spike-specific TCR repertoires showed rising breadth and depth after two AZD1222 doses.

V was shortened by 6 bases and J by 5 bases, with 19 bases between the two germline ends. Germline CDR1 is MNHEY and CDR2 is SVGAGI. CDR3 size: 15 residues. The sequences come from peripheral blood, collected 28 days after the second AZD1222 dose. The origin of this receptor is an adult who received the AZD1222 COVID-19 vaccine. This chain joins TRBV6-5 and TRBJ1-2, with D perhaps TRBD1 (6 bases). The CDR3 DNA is TGTGCCAGCAGCGCCTTTACAGGGAAGGGGTATGGCTACACCTTC. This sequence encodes CASSAFTGKGYGYTF.